The following is a T cell receptor (beta chain) sequence with its context. This sample was taken from a study of blood T cells in healthy people across ages. Healthy Caucasian individuals from Russia aged 6 to 90 served as donors. Total RNA extracted from each sample amounted to at least 6 micrograms. Alongside a J-beta primer mix, a sample-barcoded 5' primer served in a second PCR lasting roughly 6 to 11 cycles. TCRdb fed the 5' RACE reads into MiXCR, producing one record per CDR3 protein. The sample contains over 600,000 distinct CDR3 sequences, around 50% of which appear only once. Trimming took off 4 bases at V and 8 bases at J, with 14 bases between the two ends. This CDR3 comprises 13 residues.

This sequence joins TRBV12-3 or TRBV12-4 and TRBJ1-2; D is perhaps TRBD1 (5 bases). The sequenced sample consisted of blood. The TCR originated in a man aged 35-49 years in good health. This CDR3 is CASSSGLSMGYTF. CDR3 DNA: TGTGCCAGCAGTTCGGGACTCTCTATGGGCTACACCTTC.